This T cell receptor (beta chain) emerged from a study of cytomegalovirus exposure and HLA in healthy donors. Study-wide results and caveats: With high specificity and sensitivity, the classifier reportedly diagnosed cytomegalovirus status. Generally TCR sequences proved uncommon, though certain public TCRs appeared in numerous donors.

The protocol was immunoSEQ multiplex PCR, while the TCRdb copy is restricted to in-frame clones and leaves out a portion. Among about 140,000 clones listed, almost 85% were seen once. The CDR3 has 16 amino acids. In germline, CDR1 is SGDLS, CDR2 YYNGEE. V lost 3 bases, J lost 4 bases, and 19 bases lay in between. Comment on this clone: Its matching antigen is unknown.

The sample consisted of PBMCs. The chain joins TRBV9 to TRBJ2-5, with D maybe TRBD2 (5 bases). The TCR comes from a woman aged 30 to 39 in good health and CMV-seronegative. This chain's CDR3 is CASSATSTGYGETQYF. The CDR3, as DNA: TGTGCCAGCAGCGCGACCTCCACGGGGTATGGAGAGACCCAGTACTTC.